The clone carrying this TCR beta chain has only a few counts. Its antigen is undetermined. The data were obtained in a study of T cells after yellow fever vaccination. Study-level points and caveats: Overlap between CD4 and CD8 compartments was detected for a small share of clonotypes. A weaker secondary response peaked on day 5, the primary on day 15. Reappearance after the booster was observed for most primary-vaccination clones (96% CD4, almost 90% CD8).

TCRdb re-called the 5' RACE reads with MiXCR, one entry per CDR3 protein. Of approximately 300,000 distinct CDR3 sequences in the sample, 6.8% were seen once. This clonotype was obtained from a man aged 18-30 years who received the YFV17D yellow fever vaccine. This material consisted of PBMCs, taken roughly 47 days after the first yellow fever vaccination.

CDR3 nucleotides: TGTGCCAGCATTTCCGCAAACAGGGGTTCTGGAAACACCATATATTTT. The encoded protein is CASISANRGSGNTIYF. The rearrangement uses TRBV12-3 or TRBV12-4 and TRBJ1-3; TRBD1 matches at 7 bases. The CDR3 length is 16 residues. The junction had 10 bases not matched to a gene; V was cut back by 7 bases and J by 1 base.